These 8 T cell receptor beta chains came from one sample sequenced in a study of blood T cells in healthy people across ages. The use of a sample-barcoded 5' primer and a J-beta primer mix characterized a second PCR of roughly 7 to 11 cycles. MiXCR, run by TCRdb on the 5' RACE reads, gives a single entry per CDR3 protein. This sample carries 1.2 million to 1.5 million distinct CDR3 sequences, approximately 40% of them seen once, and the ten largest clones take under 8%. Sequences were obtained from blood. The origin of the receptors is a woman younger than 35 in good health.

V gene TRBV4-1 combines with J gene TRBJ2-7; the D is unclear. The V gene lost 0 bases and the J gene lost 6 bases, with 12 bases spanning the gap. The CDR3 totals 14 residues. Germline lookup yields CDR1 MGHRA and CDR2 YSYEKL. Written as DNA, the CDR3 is TGCGCCAGCAGCCAAGAAGTAATGGTAGGCGAGCAGTACTTC. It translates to CASSQEVMVGEQYF.

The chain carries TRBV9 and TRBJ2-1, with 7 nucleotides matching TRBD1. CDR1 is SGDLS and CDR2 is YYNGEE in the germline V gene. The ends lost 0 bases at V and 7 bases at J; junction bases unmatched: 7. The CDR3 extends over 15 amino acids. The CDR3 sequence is CASSVGDSSGNEQFF. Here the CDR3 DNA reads TGTGCCAGCAGCGTAGGGGACAGTAGTGGAAATGAGCAGTTCTTC.

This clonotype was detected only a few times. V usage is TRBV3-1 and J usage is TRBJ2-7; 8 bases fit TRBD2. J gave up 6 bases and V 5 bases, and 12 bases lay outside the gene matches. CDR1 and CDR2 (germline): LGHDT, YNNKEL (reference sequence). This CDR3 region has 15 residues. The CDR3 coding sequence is TGTGCCAGCAGCTTCGCGGGACTAGATGCTCGCGAGCAGTACTTC. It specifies CASSFAGLDAREQYF.

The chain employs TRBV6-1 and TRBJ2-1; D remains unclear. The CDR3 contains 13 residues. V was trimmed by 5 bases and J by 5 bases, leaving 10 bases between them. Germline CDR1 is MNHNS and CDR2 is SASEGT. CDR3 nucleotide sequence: TGTGCCAGCAGTTCTTTTCGGGACAATGAGCAGTTCTTC. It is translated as CASSSFRDNEQFF.

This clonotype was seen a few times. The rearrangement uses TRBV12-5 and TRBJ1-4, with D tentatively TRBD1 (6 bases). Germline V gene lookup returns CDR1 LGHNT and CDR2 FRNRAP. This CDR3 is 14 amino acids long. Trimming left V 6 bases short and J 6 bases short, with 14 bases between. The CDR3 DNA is TGTGCTAGTGGCCCTGACAGGATGTATGAAAAACTGTTTTTT. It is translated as CASGPDRMYEKLFF.

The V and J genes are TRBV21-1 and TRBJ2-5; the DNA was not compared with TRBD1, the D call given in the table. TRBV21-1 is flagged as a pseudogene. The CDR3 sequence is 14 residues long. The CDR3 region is CASSKEGIQETQYF. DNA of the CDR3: TGTGCCAGCAGCAAAGAGGGGATCCAAGAGACCCAGTACTTC.

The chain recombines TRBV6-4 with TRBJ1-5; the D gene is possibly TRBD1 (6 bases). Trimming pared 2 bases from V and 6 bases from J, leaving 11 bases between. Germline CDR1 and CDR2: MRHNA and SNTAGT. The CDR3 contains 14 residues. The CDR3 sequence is CASSDPTGFQPQHF. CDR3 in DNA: TGTGCCAGCAGTGACCCCACAGGGTTTCAGCCCCAGCATTTT.

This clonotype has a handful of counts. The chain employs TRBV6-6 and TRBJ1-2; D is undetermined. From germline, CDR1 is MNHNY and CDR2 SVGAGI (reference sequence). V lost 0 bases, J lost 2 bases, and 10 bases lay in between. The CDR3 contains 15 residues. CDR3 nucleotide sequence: TGTGCCAGCAGTTACTCTTGGGGTCTGAACTATGGCTACACCTTC. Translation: CASSYSWGLNYGYTF.